A selection of T cell receptor beta chains follows, all from one sample in a study of molecular identifiers for immune sequencing clone quantification. TCRdb itself ran the PCR reads through MiXCR, one entry per CDR3 protein. Among about 97,000 distinct CDR3 sequences listed, about 35% were seen once. The source material was naive CD8+ T cells from blood, with Jurkat cell RNA spiked in. The receptors stem from a human donor in good health. Some libraries in this study had Jurkat cell RNA spiked in. Each CDR3 is given with its conserved first and last residue. A D gene is named only where the DNA matches it firmly. The size field is filled for only some rows; it gives once, few, many or a size class.

J	size	V	D	DNA	CDR3
TRBJ2-7	many	TRBV11-2	-	TGTGCCAGCAGCTTGGGGTTTGGGTTTCTCGGGGAGCAGTACTTC	CASSLGFGFLGEQYF
TRBJ2-3	many	TRBV7-9	-	TGTGCCAGCAGCTTAGCGCGAGGGGCAGATACGCAGTATTTT	CASSLARGADTQYF
TRBJ2-7	-	TRBV9	-	TGTGCCAGCAGCGTAGAGGGACGCTCCTACGAGCAGTACTTC	CASSVEGRSYEQYF
TRBJ2-3	-	TRBV18	-	TGTGCCAGCTCACCACAACCGGGAAGGTCAGATACGCAGTATTTT	CASSPQPGRSDTQYF
TRBJ2-3	many	TRBV29-1	-	TGCAGCGTTGTCCGGGATACGCAGTATTTT	CSVVRDTQYF
TRBJ2-3	-	TRBV4-1	-	TGCGCCAGCAGCCAAGAGACAGGAGAAAGAGATACGCAGTATTTT	CASSQETGERDTQYF
TRBJ2-1	few	TRBV5-1	-	TGCGCCAGCAGCCTAAGACAGGGGACTAACAATGAGCAGTTCTTC	CASSLRQGTNNEQFF
TRBJ2-5	-	TRBV28	-	TGTGCCAGCAGGCAAGGGGCCGGGGTGGTGGAGTCCCAGTACTTC	CASRQGAGVVESQYF
TRBJ2-1	-	TRBV5-6	-	TGTGCCAGCGGACGAGGGAGTCGCGATGAGCAGTTCTTC	CASGRGSRDEQFF
TRBJ2-5	many	TRBV2	TRBD2	TGTGCCAGCACGGCGGGGGAGGAGACCCAGTACTTC	CASTAGEETQYF
TRBJ2-4	-	TRBV20-1	-	TGCAGTGCTACGCAAGGGTTAGGCATTCAGTACTTC	CSATQGLGIQYF
TRBJ2-1	few	TRBV28	-	TGTGCCAGCAGTCCCAGGGGTTACAATGAGCAGTTCTTC	CASSPRGYNEQFF
TRBJ2-2	once	TRBV6-5	TRBD2	TGTGCCAGCCGGACTAGCGGGAGAGCCGGGGAGCTGATTTTT	CASRTSGRAGELIF
TRBJ2-2	few	TRBV11-1	-	TGTGCCAGCAGCTCAGCAAGGCTTTTGAACACCGGGGAGCTGTTTTTT	CASSSARLLNTGELFF
TRBJ2-2	-	TRBV4-3	TRBD1	TGCGCCAGCAGCCAGGACAGGACGAACACCGGGGCGCTGTTTTTT	CASSQDRTNTGALFF
TRBJ1-5	medium-sized	TRBV6-2/TRBV6-3	-	TGTGCCAGCAGGGATAGCCTCGATCAGCCCCAGCATTTT	CASRDSLDQPQHF
TRBJ2-1	once	TRBV14	TRBD2	TGTGCCAGCAGCCAGGCGGGAGGGCCTATTAAGCAGTTCTTC	CASSQAGGPIKQFF
TRBJ1-1	many	TRBV5-1	-	TGCGCCAGCAGCTTGAGAGATAAGGGGTGGACTGAAGCTTTCTTT	CASSLRDKGWTEAFF
TRBJ2-1	-	TRBV9	-	TGTGCCAGCAGCCCCCTGGTTGGGGATGAGCAGTTCTTC	CASSPLVGDEQFF
TRBJ1-1	-	TRBV7-9	-	TGTGCCAGCAGCTTAGTAGTCGGGTTCACTGAAGCTTTCTTT	CASSLVVGFTEAFF
TRBJ2-3	few	TRBV15	-	TGTGCCACCAGCACATATACAGATACGCAGTATTTT	CATSTYTDTQYF
TRBJ2-5	-	TRBV3-1	TRBD1	TGTGCCGGCAGCCCCACAGGGGACGAGACCCAGTACTTC	CAGSPTGDETQYF
TRBJ2-7	-	TRBV19	TRBD1	TGTGCCAGTAGCACCGGACAGGGCGCCTACGAGCAGTACTTC	CASSTGQGAYEQYF
TRBJ2-3	few	TRBV7-3	TRBD1	TGTGCCAGCAGCTTAGCCGGGACAGGGTATACCACAGATACGCAGTATTTT	CASSLAGTGYTTDTQYF
TRBJ1-5	-	TRBV12-3/TRBV12-4	TRBD1	TGTGCCAGCAGTCCAGGGGGCACTCAGCCCCAGCATTTT	CASSPGGTQPQHF
TRBJ1-1	few	TRBV20-1	-	TGCAGTGCTAGAGGTGACCCGGGACGGGTGAGCACTGAAGCTTTCTTT	CSARGDPGRVSTEAFF
TRBJ2-7	-	TRBV21-1	-	TGTGCCTGCAGCAAAGCTTTAGTGCGCCGTCGCGAGCAGTACTTC	CACSKALVRRREQYF
TRBJ1-5	many	TRBV28	-	TGTGCCAGCAGTTTACTCCAGGGTCAGCCCCAGCATTTT	CASSLLQGQPQHF
TRBJ2-7	few	TRBV20-1	-	TGCAGTGCTAGAGACCGACGGGCCTCCTACGAGCAGTACTTC	CSARDRRASYEQYF
TRBJ2-2	-	TRBV20-1	-	TGCAGTGCTAGAGATCTGCGGGAAAACACCGGGGTGCTGTTTTTT	CSARDLRENTGVLFF
TRBJ2-7	few	TRBV5-4	-	TGTGCCAGCAGCTACGGCAACGAGCAGTACTTC	CASSYGNEQYF
TRBJ1-4	-	TRBV28	-	TGTGCCAGCAGTTTATCCAGGGTGGCAGGAGAAAAACTGTTTTTT	CASSLSRVAGEKLFF
TRBJ2-7	few	TRBV6-5	TRBD2	TGTGCCAGCAGCACCGGACTAGCGGGAGCCGGCGAGCAGTACTTC	CASSTGLAGAGEQYF
TRBJ2-4	many	TRBV2	TRBD1	TGTGCCAGCAGTGAACCCCGGGACAGGGGGTTTAACAAAAACATTCAGTACTTC	CASSEPRDRGFNKNIQYF
TRBJ1-1	-	TRBV5-1	-	TGCGCCAGCAGATACGGGAGTGTACCTTGGACTGAAGCTTTCTTT	CASRYGSVPWTEAFF
TRBJ2-3	many	TRBV9	TRBD1	TGTGCCAGCAGCGCAGGGGGTTCCAGCACAGATACGCAGTATTTT	CASSAGGSSTDTQYF
TRBJ1-1	many	TRBV5-6	-	TGTGCCAGCAGCCCTTGGGGAGCCGCTGAAGCTTTCTTT	CASSPWGAAEAFF
TRBJ2-7	many	TRBV5-5	-	TGTGCCAGCAGCTTGAGTGGGGGCGTCGGGGTAGAGCAGTACTTC	CASSLSGGVGVEQYF
TRBJ1-2	-	TRBV4-3	-	TGCGCCAGCAGCCAAGACTTGCCAGGCTTTTTAGGGGGATACACCTTC	CASSQDLPGFLGGYTF
TRBJ2-1	few	TRBV7-9	TRBD1	TGTGCCAGCAGCCCGGGACAGGTTTCGAATGAGCAGTTCTTC	CASSPGQVSNEQFF